These 16 T cell receptor beta chains were all obtained from the same sample, sequenced in a study of cytomegalovirus exposure and HLA in healthy donors. PCR used 60 Vbeta primers and 13 Jbeta primers. Libraries were prepared by immunoSEQ multiplex PCR; TCRdb keeps only in-frame clonotypes and omits some of them. The profile covers roughly 110,000 clones, with around 70% appearing a single time and approximately 9.4% taken by the ten largest. What was sequenced was PBMCs. The receptors shown here come from a man aged 25-40 years in good health and CMV-seropositive.

This clone has more than one count but fewer than ten. The J gene is TRBJ1-2, the V gene TRBV9, with D possibly TRBD1 on 6 matching bases. The V end lost 6 bases, the J end lost 0 bases, and 12 bases lay between the germline ends. Germline V gene sequence: CDR1 SGDLS, CDR2 YYNGEE. This CDR3 has 14 amino acids. Here the CDR3 DNA reads TGTGCCAGCACTCAGGACAGTGCTAACTATGGCTACACCTTC. As protein: CASTQDSANYGYTF. Full variable domain (rest looked up from reference TRBV9 and TRBJ1-2): DSGVTQTPKHLITATGQRVTLRCSPRSGDLSVYWYQQSLDQGLQFLIQYYNGEERAKGNILERFSAQQFPDLHSELNLSSLELGDSALYFCASTQDSANYGYTFGSGTRLTVV.

This clone was found once. The chain joins TRBV6-5 to TRBJ1-2; no reliable D call. The CDR3 extends over 15 amino acids. With 5 bases removed from V and 0 bases from J, the gap between germline ends came to 13 bases. Germline V CDR1 and CDR2: MNHEY, SVGAGI. CDR3 region: CASSRSRGSNYGYTF. The CDR3 DNA reads as TGTGCCAGCAGTCGGTCTCGGGGATCTAACTATGGCTACACCTTC.

The chain combines TRBV9 with TRBJ2-6, with D hard to call. CDR3 length: 17 residues. The V end lost 0 bases, the J end lost 0 bases, and 10 bases lay between the germline ends. The germline gives CDR1 SGDLS, CDR2 YYNGEE. CDR3 DNA sequence: TGTGCCAGCAGCGTAGATAGTACTTTCTCTGGGGCCAACGTCCTGACTTTC. As protein: CASSVDSTFSGANVLTF. Full variable domain (remainder filled in from reference TRBV9 and TRBJ2-6): DSGVTQTPKHLITATGQRVTLRCSPRSGDLSVYWYQQSLDQGLQFLIQYYNGEERAKGNILERFSAQQFPDLHSELNLSSLELGDSALYFCASSVDSTFSGANVLTFGAGSRLTVL.

This clone was found a few times. The chain employs TRBV2 and TRBJ1-3, with a possible D match to TRBD1 (6 bases). Trimming took 1 base from V and 2 from J, leaving 12 bases between them. Germline CDR1 reads SNHLY; CDR2 reads FYNNEI. The CDR3 loop spans 16 amino acids. CDR3 in amino acids: CASSEGSAGAGNTIYF. The CDR3 coding sequence is TGTGCCAGCAGTGAAGGGTCAGCAGGGGCTGGAAACACCATATATTTT.

The chain recombines TRBV4-1 with TRBJ2-1, with TRBD2 matching over 7 bases. Germline trimming cut 4 bases from V and 5 bases from J; bases unmatched to any gene: 29. Looked up from germline, CDR1 is MGHRA and CDR2 is YSYEKL. This CDR3 is built from 22 residues. CDR3 loop: CASSPPMSSSFAGVRTDNEQFF. The CDR3 DNA reads as TGCGCCAGCAGCCCCCCTATGTCGTCCTCCTTCGCGGGAGTGCGGACCGACAATGAGCAGTTCTTC.

The chain couples TRBV19 to TRBJ2-1, with a possible D match to TRBD2 (6 bases). V was clipped by 3 bases and J by 6 bases, with 12 bases between them. Germline CDR1 LNHDA, CDR2 SQIVND (reference sequence). The CDR3 consists of 14 residues. This CDR3 is CASSILAEINEQFF. CDR3 in DNA: TGTGCCAGTAGTATTTTAGCGGAGATCAATGAGCAGTTCTTC.

V and J are TRBV14 and TRBJ2-3, with TRBD2 as a possible D gene (5 bases). The CDR3 has 15 residues. Germline values: CDR1 SGHDN, CDR2 FVKESK. V dropped 7 bases and J dropped 2 bases, with 16 bases sitting between them. In nucleotides, the CDR3 is TGTGCCAGCAAACCAACTGGAGGCCACACAGATACGCAGTATTTT. The encoded protein is CASKPTGGHTDTQYF.

This clone was detected a few times. The CDR3 here is CASSAGTGETEAFF. CDR3 DNA sequence: TGCGCCAGCAGCGCCGGGACAGGGGAAACTGAAGCTTTCTTT. This rearrangement joins TRBV5-1 to TRBJ1-1, with 10 bases matching TRBD1. The CDR3 totals 14 residues. The germline V gene encodes CDR1 SGHRS and CDR2 YFSETQ. J gave up 5 bases and V 4 bases, and 5 bases lay outside the gene matches.

The chain recombines TRBV13 with TRBJ2-3; D is undetermined. This CDR3 region has 12 residues. CDR1 and CDR2 from the germline V gene are PRHDT and FYEKMQ (reference sequence). Trimming removed 5 bases from V and 0 bases from J, with 3 bases in between. The CDR3 reads CASSRSTDTQYF. For the CDR3, the DNA is TGTGCCAGCAGCCGTAGCACAGATACGCAGTATTTT.

The V gene is TRBV7-2, the J gene TRBJ1-2; possibly TRBD1 for D (6 bases). V lost 7 bases and J 1 base, leaving 13 bases between the germline ends. The CDR3 runs to 14 residues. Looked up from germline, CDR1 is SGHTA and CDR2 is FQGNSA. The CDR3 nucleotides are TGTGCCAGCAATCGGGGGGGACATAACTATGGCTACACCTTC. This sequence encodes CASNRGGHNYGYTF. The full variable domain, in which reference TRBV7-2 and TRBJ1-2 provide the parts outside the CDR3, is GAGVSQSPSNKVTEKGKDVELRCDPISGHTALYWYRQSLGQGLEFLIYFQGNSAPDKSGLPSDRFSAERTGGSVSTLTIQRTQQEDSAVYLCASNRGGHNYGYTFGSGTRLTVV.

This rearrangement joins TRBV28 to TRBJ1-1, with 10 positions matching TRBD1. Germline V gene sequence: CDR1 MDHEN, CDR2 SYDVKM. This CDR3 comprises 17 residues. Trimming at V came to 2 bases and at J to 0 bases, leaving 6 bases not matched to a gene. CDR3 coding DNA: TGTGCCAGCAGTTTAATCTGGGACAGGGGAATGAACACTGAAGCTTTCTTT. The encoded protein is CASSLIWDRGMNTEAFF.

This rearrangement joins TRBV4-1 to TRBJ2-5; 11 nucleotides line up with TRBD2. The V gene end was trimmed by 0 bases and the J gene end by 5 bases; junction bases not matched to a gene: 14. The CDR3 loop spans 19 amino acids. Germline CDR1 MGHRA, CDR2 YSYEKL. CDR3 region: CASSQERVLAGEFGETQYF. The CDR3 DNA reads TGCGCCAGCAGCCAAGAGAGGGTACTAGCGGGAGAGTTCGGGGAGACCCAGTACTTC.

The chain combines TRBV28 with TRBJ1-2; 7 bases line up with TRBD1. In germline, CDR1 is MDHEN, CDR2 SYDVKM. The CDR3 is made up of 15 amino acids. V dropped 4 bases and J dropped 0; count of bases not matched to a gene: 5. CDR3 coding DNA: TGTGCCAGCAGTTCCGGGACAGCTCCTAACTATGGCTACACCTTC. This codes for CASSSGTAPNYGYTF.

The chain uses TRBV7-6 and TRBJ2-1, with 9 bases fitting TRBD2. Germline assignment: CDR1 SGHVS and CDR2 FNYEAQ. V was pared by 5 bases and J by 9 bases, with 5 bases of the junction left unmatched. This CDR3 contains 13 residues. CDR3 sequence: CASSGIAGAEQFF. The CDR3 DNA follows: TGTGCCAGCAGCGGGATAGCGGGAGCTGAGCAGTTCTTC.

This chain joins TRBV29-1 and TRBJ2-3; TRBD2 aligns across 10 bases. Germline loops: CDR1 SQVTM, CDR2 ANQGSEA. CDR3 length equals 14 residues. V shed 6 bases, J shed 0 bases, and the junction held 3 bases outside the gene matches. In DNA, the CDR3 is TGCAGCGTGGAGGGACTAGCGAGCACAGATACGCAGTATTTT. As protein: CSVEGLASTDTQYF.

This sequence joins TRBV28 and TRBJ1-2, with TRBD1 matching over 10 bases. CDR1 is MDHEN and CDR2 is SYDVKM in the germline V gene. V lost 5 bases to trimming and J lost 5 bases; unmatched junction nucleotides: 11. This CDR3 has 16 residues. The CDR3 protein is CASSAARDRGRYGYTF. The CDR3 nucleotides read TGTGCCAGCAGTGCGGCGCGGGACAGGGGCCGGTATGGCTACACCTTC.